The 9 T cell receptor beta chains below were found in one sample sequenced in a study of T cells after yellow fever vaccination. TCRdb re-derived calls from the 5' RACE reads in MiXCR, one entry per CDR3 protein. The table lists 100,000 to 150,000 distinct CDR3 sequences, more than 6% of them singletons. The sample here was CD4+ T cells sorted from PBMCs, taken approximately 11 days after the first yellow fever vaccination. The receptor source for this set is a man younger than 35 who received the YFV17D yellow fever vaccine.

The V gene is TRBV5-5, the J gene TRBJ2-5; 12 positions agree with TRBD1. V lost 2 bases and J lost 5; bases outside the gene matches: 7. Germline-derived CDR1 and CDR2 are SGHKS and YYEKEE (reference sequence). The CDR3 loop spans 16 amino acids. The CDR3: CASSFPPGQGAETQYF. In DNA, the CDR3 is TGTGCCAGCAGCTTTCCTCCGGGACAGGGGGCGGAGACCCAGTACTTC.

This clonotype was detected many times. This chain links TRBV12-3 or TRBV12-4 with TRBJ1-1; TRBD1 might be the D (6 bases). V lost 7 bases to trimming and J lost 2 bases, with 11 bases between them. The length of the CDR3 is 13 residues. The CDR3 here is CASNWGRNTEAFF. The CDR3 bases are TGTGCCAGCAATTGGGGGCGTAACACTGAAGCTTTCTTT.

This clonotype was recorded many times. V and J are TRBV9 and TRBJ1-1; no firm D call. The V and J ends lost 0 bases and 1 base respectively, with 7 bases between them. This CDR3 is built from 14 residues. CDR1 and CDR2 (germline): SGDLS, YYNGEE. The CDR3 here is CASSVGTGNTEAFF. The CDR3 DNA follows: TGTGCCAGCAGCGTAGGAACCGGGAACACTGAAGCTTTCTTT.

This clonotype was seen at least ten times. The genes are TRBV7-2 and TRBJ2-7, with D hard to call. CDR1 and CDR2 (germline): SGHTA, FQGNSA. V was clipped by 5 bases and J by 2 bases, with 4 bases between them. CDR3 length equals 11 residues. The CDR3 reads CASSPAYEQYF. The CDR3 DNA reads TGTGCCAGCAGCCCCGCCTACGAGCAGTACTTC. Full variable domain (missing parts from reference TRBV7-2 and TRBJ2-7): GAGVSQSPSNKVTEKGKDVELRCDPISGHTALYWYRQSLGQGLEFLIYFQGNSAPDKSGLPSDRFSAERTGGSVSTLTIQRTQQEDSAVYLCASSPAYEQYFGPGTRLTVT.

This clonotype was seen repeatedly, ten times or more. The rearrangement links TRBV6-5 to TRBJ2-6; no reliable D call. The length of the CDR3 is 16 residues. Trimming removed 4 bases at V and 4 bases at J, with 14 bases between. Germline V gene data show CDR1 as MNHEY and CDR2 as SVGAGI. The CDR3 protein is CASSSSLLSGANVLTF. In DNA form, the CDR3 reads TGTGCCAGCAGTTCCTCCCTCCTATCCGGGGCCAACGTCCTGACTTTC.

The chain links TRBV5-1 to TRBJ2-5, with a tentative D call TRBD2 (7 bases). In germline, CDR1 is SGHRS, CDR2 YFSETQ. This CDR3 is built from 14 residues. Deletions cut 4 bases from V and 5 bases from J, with 15 bases between. This CDR3 is CASSGGAASETQYF. CDR3 nucleotide sequence: TGCGCCAGCAGCGGGGGGGCCGCCTCGGAGACCCAGTACTTC.

This clonotype has ten or more counts. The rearrangement uses TRBV7-2 and TRBJ1-4; 7 nucleotides line up with TRBD1. Losses at the gene ends were 4 bases for V and 11 bases for J; bases not matched to a gene: 13. CDR1 and CDR2 (germline): SGHTA, FQGNSA. This CDR3 spans 15 amino acids. Written as DNA, the CDR3 is TGTGCCAGCAGCTCCAGGGGTGGGATGGGACAGAAACTGTTTTTT. It yields the protein CASSSRGGMGQKLFF.

This clonotype was counted at least ten times. J is TRBJ2-5 and V is TRBV5-1; D possibly matches TRBD1 or TRBD2 (6 bases each). Looked up from germline, CDR1 is SGHRS and CDR2 is YFSETQ. CDR3 length equals 14 residues. Trimming removed 4 bases from V and 1 base from J, with 11 bases in between. DNA for the CDR3: TGCGCCAGCAGCAGGGGGGACCCCCAAGAGACCCAGTACTTC. It yields the protein CASSRGDPQETQYF. Together with reference TRBV5-1 and TRBJ2-5, the CDR3 gives the full variable domain: KAGVTQTPRYLIKTRGQQVTLSCSPISGHRSVSWYQQTPGQGLQFLFEYFSETQRNKGNFPGRFSGRQFSNSRSEMNVSTLELGDSALYLCASSRGDPQETQYFGPGTRLLVL.

This clonotype was observed at least ten times. V and J are TRBV5-1 and TRBJ2-3; 8 nucleotides line up with TRBD1. The CDR3 is 14 amino acids. Looked up from germline, CDR1 is SGHRS and CDR2 is YFSETQ. Unmatched junction bases numbered 6, after V lost 4 bases and J lost 5 bases. The CDR3 here is CASSTGGRKDTQYF. The CDR3 nucleotides read TGCGCCAGCAGCACAGGGGGGCGCAAAGATACGCAGTATTTT.